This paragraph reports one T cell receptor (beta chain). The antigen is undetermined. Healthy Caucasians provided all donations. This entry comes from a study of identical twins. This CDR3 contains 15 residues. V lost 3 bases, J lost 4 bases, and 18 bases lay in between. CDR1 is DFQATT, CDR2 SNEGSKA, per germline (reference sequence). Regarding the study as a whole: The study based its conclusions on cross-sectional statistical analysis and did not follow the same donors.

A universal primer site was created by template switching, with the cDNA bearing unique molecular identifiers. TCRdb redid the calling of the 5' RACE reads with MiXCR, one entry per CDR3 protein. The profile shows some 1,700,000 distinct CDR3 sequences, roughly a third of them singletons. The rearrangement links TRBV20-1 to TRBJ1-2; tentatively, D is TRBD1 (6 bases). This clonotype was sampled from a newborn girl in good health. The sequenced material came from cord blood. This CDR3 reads CSARGLGGAGYGYTF. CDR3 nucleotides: TGCAGTGCTAGGGGATTGGGGGGCGCAGGCTATGGCTACACCTTC.